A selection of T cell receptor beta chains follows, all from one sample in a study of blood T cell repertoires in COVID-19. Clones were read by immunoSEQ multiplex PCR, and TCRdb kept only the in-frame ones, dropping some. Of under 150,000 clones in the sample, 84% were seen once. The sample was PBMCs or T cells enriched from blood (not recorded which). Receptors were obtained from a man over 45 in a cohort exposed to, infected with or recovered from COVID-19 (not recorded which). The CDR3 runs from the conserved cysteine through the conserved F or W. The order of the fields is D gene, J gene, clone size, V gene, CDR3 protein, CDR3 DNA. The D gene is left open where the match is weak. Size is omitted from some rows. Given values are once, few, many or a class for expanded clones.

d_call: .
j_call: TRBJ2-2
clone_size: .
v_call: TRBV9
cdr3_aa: CASSDDRSNTGELFF
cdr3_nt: TGTGCCAGCAGTGATGACAGGTCGAACACCGGGGAGCTGTTTTTT

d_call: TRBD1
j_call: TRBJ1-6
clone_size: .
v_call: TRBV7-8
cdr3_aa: CASSGEGQGLNSPLHF
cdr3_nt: TGTGCCAGCAGCGGCGAGGGACAGGGGTTGAATTCACCCCTCCACTTT

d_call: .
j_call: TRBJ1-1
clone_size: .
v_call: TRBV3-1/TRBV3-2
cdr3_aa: CASSSPGATEAFF
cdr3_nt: TGTGCCAGCAGCTCTCCAGGGGCCACTGAAGCTTTCTTT

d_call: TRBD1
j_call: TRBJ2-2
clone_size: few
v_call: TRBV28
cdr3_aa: CASRTGTGGTGELFF
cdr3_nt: TGTGCCAGCAGGACCGGGACAGGTGGCACCGGGGAGCTGTTTTTT

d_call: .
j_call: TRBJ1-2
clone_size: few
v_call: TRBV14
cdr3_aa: CASSPAIDRANYGYTF
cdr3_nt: TGTGCCAGCAGCCCAGCTATAGACAGAGCTAACTATGGCTACACCTTC

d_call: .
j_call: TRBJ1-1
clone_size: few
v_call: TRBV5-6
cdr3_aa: CASSLAGGANTEAFF
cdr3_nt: TGTGCCAGCAGCTTGGCCGGAGGCGCCAACACTGAAGCTTTCTTT

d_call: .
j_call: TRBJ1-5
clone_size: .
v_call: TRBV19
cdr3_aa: CASSWQGGEPQHF
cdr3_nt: TGTGCCAGTAGTTGGCAGGGCGGGGAACCCCAGCATTTT

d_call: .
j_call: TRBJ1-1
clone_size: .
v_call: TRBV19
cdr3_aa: CASRPSGNTEAFF
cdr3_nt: TGTGCCAGTAGACCTTCGGGGAACACTGAAGCTTTCTTT

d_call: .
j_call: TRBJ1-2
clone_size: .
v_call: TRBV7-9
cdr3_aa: CASSTDSYGYTF
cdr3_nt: TGTGCCAGCAGCACGGACAGCTATGGCTACACCTTC

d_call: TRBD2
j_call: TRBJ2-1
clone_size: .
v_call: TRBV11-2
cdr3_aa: CASSPGLAVNEQFF
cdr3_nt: TGTGCCAGCAGCCCGGGACTAGCGGTCAATGAGCAGTTCTTC